This TCR beta chain originates from a study of OX40 agonist ivuxolimab in advanced cancers. Study information: Those enrolled were 82.7% male, with a mean age of about 66 years and ages from about 20 to 90. Overall study findings and caveats: On average, CD8+ T cells had more expanded clones than CD4+. Low normalized T-cell clonal expansion also characterized some of the nonresponders. Low clonal expansion, among the lowest seen, marked partial responders at 0.1-3.0 mg/kg.

Clones were read by immunoSEQ multiplex PCR, and TCRdb kept only the in-frame ones, dropping some. The data show around 62,000 clones, approximately 80% seen once. On this clone: Its antigen is not identified.

The germline gives CDR1 MNHEY, CDR2 SVGAGI. V shed 4 bases and J shed 4 bases, with 10 bases lying between them. This CDR3 has 14 residues. The sequencing used CD4+ or CD8+ T cells sorted from blood, collected in a trial of the OX40 agonist ivuxolimab. The chain carries TRBV6-5 and TRBJ2-2; D not certain. This TCR came from an adult with an advanced solid tumor such as melanoma, head and neck, liver or kidney cancer. CDR3 sequence (DNA): TGTGCCAGCAGTTCCTCTCGCTTCACCGGGGAGCTGTTTTTT. Its protein is CASSSSRFTGELFF.